A single sample is the source of the 25 T cell receptor beta chains below, sequenced in a study of shared clonotypes between healthy human individuals. Measured with immunoSEQ multiplex PCR; TCRdb has only the in-frame clones, and not every one. Of about 500,000 clones listed, over 60% were seen once; the top ten hold more than 10%. Sequencing was performed on PBMCs. The source of these receptors is a woman between 40 and 55 years old in good health. Some clones in this sample may be carry-over from other donors' samples.

In its sample, this clone was seen once. The chain joins TRBV4-1 to TRBJ1-2; possibly TRBD1 for D (5 bases). The CDR3 has 16 amino acids. Germline CDR1 reads MGHRA; CDR2 reads YSYEKL. V was pared by 0 bases and J by 3 bases, with 14 bases between. The CDR3 region is CASSQDAQGNYYGYTF. CDR3 sequence (DNA): TGCGCCAGCAGCCAAGATGCCCAGGGAAACTACTATGGCTACACCTTC.

This chain uses TRBV2 with TRBJ2-2; tentative D call: TRBD2 (6 bases). CDR1 and CDR2 from the germline V gene are SNHLY and FYNNEI. CDR3 length: 13 residues. Trimming stripped 6 bases from V and 6 bases from J, with 11 bases between. The CDR3 here is CASRPTRAGELFF. The CDR3 nucleotides are TGTGCCAGCAGGCCGACTAGGGCCGGGGAGCTGTTTTTT.

The V gene is TRBV20-1, the J gene TRBJ1-3; D not certain. The CDR3 has 11 residues. V lost 5 bases and J lost 6, with 8 bases in between. CDR1 is DFQATT and CDR2 is SNEGSKA in the germline V gene (reference sequence). The CDR3 nucleotides are TGCAGTGCTCGCTCAGCAAACACCATATATTTT. Its protein product is CSARSANTIYF.

Notes on this clone: One base separates it from a far larger clone, so it is likely a read error. The identical CDR3 is also encoded by other nucleotide sequences in the sample. J is TRBJ1-5 and V is TRBV28, with D possibly TRBD1 on 5 matching bases. Germline CDR1 reads MDHEN; CDR2 reads SYDVKM. This CDR3 has 15 residues. The CDR3 DNA is TGTGCCAGCAGTCCCGACAGCTATAGCAACCAGCCCCAGCATTTT. Translating gives CASSPDSYSNQPQHF. Full variable domain (missing parts from reference TRBV28 and TRBJ1-5): DVKVTQSSRYLVKRTGEKVFLECVQDMDHENMFWYRQDPGLGLRLIYFSYDVKMKEKGDIPEGYSVSREKKERFSLILESASTNQTSMYLCASSPDSYSNQPQHFGDGTRLSIL.

Regarding this clone: Other DNA sequences in the sample encode the same CDR3. J is TRBJ1-3 and V is TRBV5-1; D ambiguous. The V gene lost 0 bases and the J gene lost 3 bases, with 13 bases spanning the gap. The CDR3 totals 16 residues. Germline CDR1 is SGHRS and CDR2 is YFSETQ. Here the CDR3 DNA reads TGCGCCAGCAGCTTGGGTGGAACCGGGAGTGGAAACACCATATATTTT. This gives the protein CASSLGGTGSGNTIYF.

This clone was detected only once. The chain combines TRBV23-1 with TRBJ2-6; D gene unclear. TRBV23-1 is designated an ORF whose function remains uncertain. This CDR3 has 18 amino acids. V lost 4 bases and J lost 5, with 21 bases in between. CDR3 residues: CASSRMLTQQSRANVLTF. The DNA for the CDR3 is TGCGCCAGCAGTCGTATGCTTACGCAACAAAGTCGGGCCAACGTCCTGACTTTC.

This clone was found once. The chain links TRBV11-3 to TRBJ1-1, with D perhaps matching TRBD1 (6 bases). Trimming shortened V by 5 bases and J by 1 base, and 8 bases separated the two germline ends. CDR3 size: 13 residues. Germline CDR1 reads SGHNT; CDR2 reads YENEEA. CDR3 sequence reads: CASSQQGNTEAFF. As DNA, the CDR3 is TGTGCCAGCAGCCAACAGGGGAACACTGAAGCTTTCTTT. Supplemented by reference TRBV11-3 and TRBJ1-1, the full variable domain reads EAGVVQSPRYKIIEKKQPVAFWCNPISGHNTLYWYLQNLGQGPELLIRYENEEAVDDSQLPKDRFSAERLKGVDSTLKIQPAELGDSAVYLCASSQQGNTEAFFGQGTRLTVV.

On this clone: This sequence is one base from a far larger clone and is likely a read error. Other DNA sequences in the same sample also yield this CDR3. The chain couples TRBV28 to TRBJ1-1, with 11 bases that match TRBD1. Germline V gene data show CDR1 as MDHEN and CDR2 as SYDVKM. This CDR3 region has 15 residues. The CDR3 sequence: CASSLLGQGVTEAFF. CDR3 DNA: TGTGCCAGTAGTTTATTGGGACAGGGGGTGACTGAAGCTTTCTTT.

On this clone: This may stem from a read error, because a much larger clone lies one nucleotide away. Other nucleotide sequences from this sample produce the same CDR3. The chain carries TRBV9 and TRBJ2-1, with 8 bases matching TRBD1. The germline V gene encodes CDR1 SGDLS and CDR2 YYNGEE. V lost 4 bases to trimming and J lost 10 bases; unmatched junction nucleotides: 10. CDR3 length: 14 residues. As DNA, the CDR3 is TGTGCCAGCAGCCCGGGGCAGGGGGCTGAAGAGCAGTTCTTC. Translating it yields CASSPGQGAEEQFF.

The sample holds many counts of this clone. The same CDR3 arises from other DNA sequences in this sample as well. This rearrangement joins TRBV7-3 to TRBJ2-1; 7 bases are a match to TRBD2. This CDR3 is 14 amino acids long. Per the germline V gene, CDR1 is SGHTA and CDR2 is FQGTGA. V gave up 2 bases and J gave up 10 bases; unmatched junction bases: 8. The CDR3 DNA follows: TGTGCCAGCAGCTTACTAGCGGCCGATGGAGAGCAGTTCTTC. Protein sequence: CASSLLAADGEQFF.

The V call is TRBV18, the J call TRBJ2-3; 8 nucleotides match TRBD2. CDR1 and CDR2 from the germline V gene are KGHSH and LQKENI. The CDR3 runs 14 residues. Trimming cost V 5 bases and J 13 bases; bases outside gene matches: 14. The DNA for the CDR3 is TGTGCCAGCTCAGCACGACCGGGACTAGAGTCTGAGTATTTT. It is translated as CASSARPGLESEYF.

The V call is TRBV28, the J call TRBJ2-3, with D perhaps being TRBD1 or TRBD2 (6 bases each). Germline CDR1 MDHEN, CDR2 SYDVKM. V was shortened by 1 base and J by 5 bases, with 13 bases between the two germline ends. This CDR3 region has 15 residues. The CDR3 DNA reads TGTGCCAGCAGTTTATTGGGGGGCGCGATAGATACGCAGTATTTT. It encodes CASSLLGGAIDTQYF.

The chain uses TRBV7-2 and TRBJ2-3; D remains ambiguous. Per germline, CDR1 SGHTA and CDR2 FQGNSA. Trimming stripped 3 bases from V and 0 bases from J, with 7 bases between. The CDR3 covers 14 residues. CDR3: CASSFQLSTDTQYF. CDR3 coding DNA: TGTGCCAGCAGCTTTCAGCTTAGCACAGATACGCAGTATTTT.

In this sample, this clone turned up many times. V is TRBV6-4 and J is TRBJ1-4; D unresolved. The CDR3 has 13 residues. Germline-derived CDR1 and CDR2 are MRHNA and SNTAGT. V dropped 5 bases and J dropped 4 bases, with 8 bases sitting between them. The chain's CDR3 is CASSSEFNEKLFF. The CDR3 region has the DNA TGTGCCAGCAGTTCCGAGTTTAATGAAAAACTGTTTTTT.

At least ten counts were recorded for this clone. The chain employs TRBV11-1 and TRBJ2-1; TRBD2 agrees at 13 bases. CDR3 length: 18 amino acids. Trimming cost V 6 bases and J 8 bases; bases outside gene matches: 16. The germline V gene encodes CDR1 SGHAT and CDR2 FQDESV (reference sequence). CDR3 region: CASRKRGGGTSGIYEQFF. The CDR3 DNA sequence: TGTGCCAGCAGAAAACGGGGTGGCGGGACTAGCGGGATCTATGAGCAGTTCTTC.

This sequence joins TRBV7-8 and TRBJ2-5, with D possibly TRBD2 on 6 matching bases. Germline CDR1 SGHVS, CDR2 FQNEAQ. Trimming cost V 1 base and J 7 bases, with 22 bases left between them. CDR3 length: 17 amino acids. The CDR3 nucleotides read TGTGCCAGCAGCTTAGTTGGCAGCGGGTGGCATTTACGGACCCAGTACTTC. This sequence encodes CASSLVGSGWHLRTQYF. The variable domain in full, completed from reference TRBV7-8 and TRBJ2-5, reads GAGVSQSPRYKVAKRGQDVALRCDPISGHVSLFWYQQALGQGPEFLTYFQNEAQLDKSGLPSDRFFAERPEGSVSTLKIQRTQQEDSAVYLCASSLVGSGWHLRTQYFGPGTRLLVL.

The genes are TRBV6-5 and TRBJ2-5; D may be TRBD1 or TRBD2 (5 bases each). The length of the CDR3 is 14 residues. The V and J ends lost 5 bases and 1 base respectively, with 11 bases between them. The germline V gene encodes CDR1 MNHEY and CDR2 SVGAGI. The chain's CDR3 is CASSGLGGQETQYF. CDR3 DNA: TGTGCCAGCAGTGGCCTTGGGGGCCAAGAGACCCAGTACTTC.

This clone was seen only once. A junction end diverges from the germline sequence, so it may reflect a read error. The V gene is TRBV5-1, the J gene TRBJ2-1; 14 nucleotides agree with TRBD2. The CDR3 sequence is 17 residues long. CDR1 and CDR2 from the germline V gene are SGHRS and YFSETQ. This chain's CDR3 is CASSLGLAGAPNNEQFF. The CDR3 nucleotides are TGTGCCAGCAGCTTGGGACTAGCGGGAGCCCCCAACAATGAGCAGTTCTTC.

This clone was seen at least ten times. The chain combines TRBV6-1 with TRBJ2-1; 11 positions agree with TRBD2. CDR1 is MNHNS and CDR2 is SASEGT in the germline V gene. CDR3 size: 13 residues. Trimming removed 9 bases from V and 5 bases from J; junction bases left unmatched: 3. The chain's CDR3 is CASSGRAHNEQFF. CDR3 bases: TGTGCCAGTAGCGGGAGGGCCCACAATGAGCAGTTCTTC.

The chain links TRBV7-8 to TRBJ2-7, with D possibly being TRBD2 (6 bases). V lost 2 bases to trimming and J lost 2 bases, with 13 bases between them. This CDR3 has 15 residues. Looked up from germline, CDR1 is SGHVS and CDR2 is FQNEAQ. Here the CDR3 reads CASSLWGGPAYEQYF. Here the CDR3 DNA reads TGTGCCAGCAGCTTATGGGGAGGTCCTGCCTACGAGCAGTACTTC.

This clone has just a few counts. The CDR3 region has the DNA TGTGCCAGCAGCTTAGCGGCAGGGGGCGAGCAGTACTTC. This encodes CASSLAAGGEQYF. The chain recombines TRBV7-2 with TRBJ2-7, with 7 nucleotides matching TRBD1. From germline, CDR1 is SGHTA and CDR2 FQGNSA. Germline trimming cut 0 bases from V and 6 bases from J; bases unmatched to any gene: 2. The CDR3 consists of 13 residues.

Regarding this clone: A far larger clone differs by one base, so this is likely a read error. Since no conserved phenylalanine or tryptophan closes the CDR3, a read error is the likely cause. The CDR3 coding sequence is TGTGCCAGCAGCACAGGGGGCAATCAGCCCCAGCATCTT. It codes for CASSTGGNQPQHL. The gene calls are TRBV9 and TRBJ1-5; the match to TRBD1 covers 7 bases. V lost 4 bases and J lost 2; bases outside the gene matches: 0. The CDR3 covers 13 residues. CDR1 is SGDLS and CDR2 is YYNGEE in the germline V gene.

This chain uses TRBV9 with TRBJ1-1; no clear D gene. V was pared by 3 bases and J by 2 bases, with 5 bases between. The length of the CDR3 is 12 residues. Germline loops: CDR1 SGDLS, CDR2 YYNGEE. The chain's CDR3 is CASSEHNTEAFF. CDR3 nucleotide sequence: TGTGCCAGCAGCGAACACAACACTGAAGCTTTCTTT. The full variable domain, with the rest looked up from reference TRBV9 and TRBJ1-1, is DSGVTQTPKHLITATGQRVTLRCSPRSGDLSVYWYQQSLDQGLQFLIQYYNGEERAKGNILERFSAQQFPDLHSELNLSSLELGDSALYFCASSEHNTEAFFGQGTRLTVV.

The count of this clone is one. V and J are TRBV2 and TRBJ1-5, with 7 bases lining up with TRBD1. Trimming cost V 7 bases and J 1 base; bases outside gene matches: 13. CDR1 is SNHLY and CDR2 is FYNNEI in the germline V gene. The length of the CDR3 is 17 residues. As DNA, the CDR3 is TGTGCCAGCAAGGCGGCAGGGGGGCCCCTGAGCAATCAGCCCCAGCATTTT. As protein: CASKAAGGPLSNQPQHF.

On this clone itself: A far larger clone is off by one base, so a read error is likely. Other nucleotide sequences from this sample produce the same CDR3. DNA of the CDR3: TGCAGCGTGGGGACAGGAGGCAACACTGAAGCTTTCTTT. This encodes CSVGTGGNTEAFF. The V gene is TRBV29-1, the J gene TRBJ1-1, with 8 nucleotides matching TRBD1. Germline V lookup: CDR1 SQVTM, CDR2 ANQGSEA. J gave up 2 bases and V 6 bases, and 5 bases lay outside the gene matches. This CDR3 region has 13 residues. Drawing the rest from reference TRBV29-1 and TRBJ1-1, the complete variable domain is SAVISQKPSRDICQRGTSLTIQCQVDSQVTMMFWYRQQPGQSLTLIATANQGSEATYESGFVIDKFPISRPNLTFSTLTVSNMSPEDSSIYLCSVGTGGNTEAFFGQGTRLTVV.